This T cell receptor (beta chain) stems from a study of T cells in tuberculosis. The CDR3 runs 13 residues. V dropped 4 bases and J dropped 7; count of bases not matched to a gene: 5. Germline assignment: CDR1 SGHKS and CDR2 YYEKEE (reference sequence). Assay: immunoSEQ multiplex PCR; the TCRdb copy retains only in-frame clones and omits some. The sample gives 30,000 to 35,000 clones, approximately 93% of which show up once; 2.2% is in the top ten. The V gene is TRBV5-5, the J gene TRBJ2-1, with 7 bases aligning to TRBD2. The origin of this receptor is a donor aged 10 to 29 with latent tuberculosis or without tuberculosis infection. Sequenced input: PBMCs. Here the CDR3 reads CASSGRVENEQFF. The CDR3 DNA follows: TGTGCCAGCAGCGGGAGGGTAGAGAATGAGCAGTTCTTC.